This record concerns one T cell receptor beta chain sequence. Its matching antigen is unknown. TCRdb's table, derived via immunoSEQ multiplex PCR, lists solely in-frame clones and lacks some. The sample carries 110,000 or so clones, over 80% recorded once. The sample comes from a study of T cell responses to AZD1222 COVID-19 vaccine. V dropped 6 bases and J dropped 6; count of bases not matched to a gene: 8. From germline, CDR1 is SGHTA and CDR2 FQGNSA. The CDR3 loop spans 16 amino acids. Study results and caveats: Repertoires in all cases were sampled only once the peak T cell response had passed. White British donors predominated, females outnumbered males, and clonal diversity was possibly underestimated. Unmutated variant regions are reportedly targeted by nearly half of spike-specific TCRs.

The chain employs TRBV7-2 and TRBJ2-7; the match to TRBD2 covers 16 bases. Sample: peripheral blood, taken on day 0 of AZD1222 vaccination. This clonotype was obtained from an adult in good health. CDR3 sequence reads: CASSRGLAGGRGEQYF. The CDR3 nucleotides are TGTGCCAGCAGTAGGGGACTAGCGGGGGGGCGAGGCGAGCAGTACTTC.